The clone carrying this TCR beta chain was seen more than once but under ten times. Its antigen remains unknown. These data are taken from a study of beta chain features in type 1 diabetes. CD45RO/CCR7/CD25/CD127/CD95/CD27 sorting isolated CD4+ naive, central memory, regulatory and stem cell-like memory cells. Germline assignment: CDR1 MNHEY and CDR2 SVGAGI. This CDR3 has 13 amino acids. V lost 5 bases to trimming and J lost 2 bases, with 7 bases between them. What was sequenced were expressed TCRB transcripts, since all of the isolated RNA had been reverse transcribed. Reads from naive, central memory and regulatory T cell samples averaged about 3.57 million. Some clones are missing from TCRdb's copy, which holds only in-frame ones; the method was immunoSEQ multiplex PCR. The table includes some 200,000 clones, approximately 11% detected once. Study-level points and caveats: The study found fewer insertions and more deletions at VDJ junctions in type 1 diabetes patients.

This clonotype was sampled from a young man in good health. The V call is TRBV6-5, the J call TRBJ1-5; D unclear. Sequenced sample: central memory CD4+ T cells from blood. The CDR3 sequence: CASSDGGNQPQHF. The CDR3 coding sequence is TGTGCCAGCAGTGATGGAGGCAATCAGCCCCAGCATTTT.